This T cell receptor (beta chain) was identified in a study of blood T cell repertoires in COVID-19. Study-level information: Researchers got acute and convalescent COVID-19 samples from the United States, Italy and Spain.

TCRdb's copy holds only in-frame clones and misses some; the assay was immunoSEQ multiplex PCR. The table shows 95,000 to 150,000 clones, with about 90% occurring only once. This clone was recorded only once. Germline V gene lookup returns CDR1 SGHVS and CDR2 FNYEAQ. Germline trimming cut 5 bases from V and 5 bases from J; bases unmatched to any gene: 13. CDR3 length equals 16 residues. Seattle's cohort entered during active infection and was followed longitudinally. The source is a woman in her fifties or sixties with COVID-19, enrolled during active disease. The sample taken for sequencing was peripheral blood. The rearrangement joins TRBV7-6 to TRBJ2-5, with 8 bases fitting TRBD2. The CDR3: CASSTRGGGRSETQYF. The CDR3 bases are TGTGCCAGCAGCACTAGAGGCGGGGGGAGATCGGAGACCCAGTACTTC.